The 2 T cell receptor beta chains presented below share a single source sample, sequenced in a study of T cell responses to AZD1222 COVID-19 vaccine (dated by TCRdb to 2020 to 2023). What this sample's time point label stands for: baseline before first vaccination. The sample's treatment or condition label, in plain terms: meningococcal conjugate vaccine given as trial control. Library generation was performed with the immunoSEQ multiplex PCR assay. The table was pulled from immuneACCESS by TCRdb, which kept in-frame rearrangements only. Such tables lose some clones; where checked, under half of the loss comes from unresolved V genes, and the rest has no known cause. Counted in this sample were approximately 200,000 clones; 87% of them appeared once. The ten largest clonotypes hold less than 3% of the sample. The sequencing here drew on peripheral blood, taken on day 0 of MenACWY control vaccination. All receptors come from an adult in good health.

The chain couples TRBV28 to TRBJ2-5, with D perhaps matching TRBD2 (7 bases). Per germline, CDR1 MDHEN and CDR2 SYDVKM. This CDR3 has 15 residues. Trimming stripped 3 bases from V and 1 base from J, with 12 bases between. The CDR3 DNA reads TGTGCCAGCAGTTTCGTGGGGGGGCCCCAAGAGACCCAGTACTTC. Its protein is CASSFVGGPQETQYF.

The DNA for the CDR3 is TGTGCCAGTAGTATAATCCTGCGGGAGACCCAGTACTTC. Protein: CASSIILRETQYF. The V call is TRBV19, the J call TRBJ2-5; D is uncertain. Trimming took 2 bases from V and 5 from J, leaving 9 bases between them. Germline loops: CDR1 LNHDA, CDR2 SQIVND (reference sequence). The CDR3 spans 13 residues.